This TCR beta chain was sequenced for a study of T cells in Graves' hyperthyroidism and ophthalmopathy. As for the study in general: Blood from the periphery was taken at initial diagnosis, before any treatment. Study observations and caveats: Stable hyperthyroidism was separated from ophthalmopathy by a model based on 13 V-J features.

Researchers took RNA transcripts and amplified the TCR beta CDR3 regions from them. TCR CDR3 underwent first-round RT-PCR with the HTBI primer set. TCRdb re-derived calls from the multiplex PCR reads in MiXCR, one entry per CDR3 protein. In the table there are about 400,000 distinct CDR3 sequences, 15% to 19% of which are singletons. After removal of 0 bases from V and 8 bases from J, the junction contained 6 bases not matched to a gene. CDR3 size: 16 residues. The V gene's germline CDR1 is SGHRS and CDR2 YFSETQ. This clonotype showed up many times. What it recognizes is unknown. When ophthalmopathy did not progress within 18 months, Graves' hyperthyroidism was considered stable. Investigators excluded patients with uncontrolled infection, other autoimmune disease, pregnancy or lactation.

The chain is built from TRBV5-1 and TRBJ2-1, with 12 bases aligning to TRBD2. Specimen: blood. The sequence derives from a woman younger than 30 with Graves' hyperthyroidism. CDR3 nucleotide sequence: TGCGCCAGCAGCTTGGGACTAGCGGGAGTACAGTATGAGCAGTTCTTC. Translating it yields CASSLGLAGVQYEQFF.